The T cell receptor beta chain described here comes from a study of T cell responses to AZD1222 COVID-19 vaccine. Method: immunoSEQ multiplex PCR; TCRdb's copy keeps in-frame clones and lacks some. This table has tens of thousands of clones, approximately 85% appearing once. The CDR3 is 13 residues long. V lost 2 bases and J 7 bases, leaving 8 bases between the germline ends. Germline values: CDR1 MGHDK, CDR2 SYGVNS. This specimen was peripheral blood, taken on day 0 of AZD1222 vaccination. This TCR came from an adult in good health. The chain has TRBV25-1 and TRBJ1-4; no definite D call. CDR3 region: CASSEPGVEKLFF. The CDR3 region has the DNA TGTGCCAGCAGTGAACCGGGCGTTGAAAAACTGTTTTTT.